One and the same sample provided the 24 T cell receptor beta chains below, sequenced in a study of cytomegalovirus exposure and HLA in healthy donors. The primer mix had 60 Vbeta and 13 Jbeta primers. TCRdb's copy holds only in-frame clones and misses some; the assay was immunoSEQ multiplex PCR. Its listing shows about 140,000 clones. Sample: PBMCs. The source is a man aged 40-55 years in good health and CMV-seronegative.

The gene calls are TRBV5-1 and TRBJ1-5, with D maybe TRBD1 (6 bases). The CDR3 loop spans 15 amino acids. Per germline, CDR1 SGHRS and CDR2 YFSETQ. The germline V and J ends were trimmed by 3 bases and 4 bases, with 14 bases remaining between them. This chain's CDR3 is CASSSDGQINQPQHF. The CDR3 DNA sequence: TGCGCCAGCAGCTCCGATGGACAGATTAATCAGCCCCAGCATTTT. Full variable domain (outside the CDR3, taken from reference TRBV5-1 and TRBJ1-5): KAGVTQTPRYLIKTRGQQVTLSCSPISGHRSVSWYQQTPGQGLQFLFEYFSETQRNKGNFPGRFSGRQFSNSRSEMNVSTLELGDSALYLCASSSDGQINQPQHFGDGTRLSIL.

The chain is built from TRBV7-6 and TRBJ1-6, with 9 positions matching TRBD1. Germline V CDR1 and CDR2: SGHVS, FNYEAQ. The CDR3 spans 14 residues. Unmatched junction bases numbered 6, after V lost 5 bases and J lost 10 bases. DNA of the CDR3: TGTGCCAGCAGCAAGGACAGGGGATACTCACCCCTCCACTTT. Amino acids: CASSKDRGYSPLHF.

The J gene is TRBJ2-4, the V gene TRBV7-9, with 8 bases aligning to TRBD1. The CDR3 has 17 residues. CDR1 SEHNR and CDR2 FQNEAQ come from the germline V gene (reference sequence). The V gene end was trimmed by 5 bases and the J gene end by 4 bases; junction bases not matched to a gene: 13. The CDR3 loop is CASSLLRDRTQKNIQYF. The DNA for the CDR3 is TGTGCCAGCAGCCTCCTCCGGGACAGGACCCAAAAAAACATTCAGTACTTC.

The chain has TRBV6-1 and TRBJ2-7; D gene ambiguous. The V and J ends lost 2 bases and 0 bases respectively, with 5 bases between them. CDR3 length: 13 amino acids. Germline assignment: CDR1 MNHNS and CDR2 SASEGT. DNA for the CDR3: TGTGCCAGCAGTGAACCCTACTCCTACGAGCAGTACTTC. Translation: CASSEPYSYEQYF.

The chain links TRBV7-2 to TRBJ2-5; 7 bases agree with TRBD1. V shed 4 bases and J 4 bases; nucleotides not matched to a gene: 9. The CDR3 is 15 residues long. Germline CDR1 and CDR2: SGHTA and FQGNSA. Written as DNA, the CDR3 is TGTGCCAGCAGCTACCGACAGGGTGGGGGAGAGACCCAGTACTTC. Its translation is CASSYRQGGGETQYF.

Here the CDR3 reads CASRSGTGPNTQYF. The CDR3 DNA sequence: TGTGCCAGTAGGTCCGGGACAGGTCCTAATACGCAGTATTTT. The J gene is TRBJ2-3, the V gene TRBV19, with 8 positions matching TRBD1. Germline loops: CDR1 LNHDA, CDR2 SQIVND (reference sequence). The trim removed 6 bases at V and 7 bases at J, leaving 9 bases unmatched. This CDR3 region has 14 residues.

The V and J genes are TRBV11-1 and TRBJ2-1; 9 nucleotides align to TRBD2. Germline CDR1 is SGHAT and CDR2 is FQDESV (reference sequence). This CDR3 is 15 amino acids long. J gave up 7 bases and V 4 bases, and 8 bases lay outside the gene matches. DNA for the CDR3: TGTGCCAGCAGCTCCCCGGGACTAGCCCCAAATGAGCAGTTCTTC. Its translation is CASSSPGLAPNEQFF.

The chain carries TRBV7-2 and TRBJ2-1, with D perhaps TRBD2 (7 bases). Trimming removed 5 bases at V and 7 bases at J, with 12 bases between. This CDR3 has 13 residues. Germline V gene lookup returns CDR1 SGHTA and CDR2 FQGNSA. The CDR3 nucleotides are TGTGCCAGCAGCGCGGGGGCGGGGAATGAGCAGTTCTTC. Residues: CASSAGAGNEQFF.

The CDR3 sequence: CASSGQGKGYRPQHF. Here the CDR3 DNA reads TGTGCCAGCAGTGGACAGGGGAAAGGGTATCGGCCCCAGCATTTT. The chain couples TRBV6-5 to TRBJ1-5, with 9 bases that match TRBD1. Germline assignment: CDR1 MNHEY and CDR2 SVGAGI. V was clipped by 5 bases and J by 9 bases; unmatched bases: 11. This CDR3 has 15 residues.

The genes are TRBV29-1 and TRBJ1-1, with 12 bases fitting TRBD1. This CDR3 region has 12 residues. The V and J ends lost 8 bases and 4 bases, in that order; junction bases with no gene match: 2. CDR1 is SQVTM and CDR2 is ANQGSEA in the germline V gene. CDR3 bases: TGCAGCATGGGACAGGGGGCCACTGAAGCTTTCTTT. Its translation is CSMGQGATEAFF.

The chain combines TRBV28 with TRBJ1-6; D is possibly TRBD1 (6 bases). V was trimmed by 3 bases and J by 9 bases, leaving 27 bases between them. The germline gives CDR1 MDHEN, CDR2 SYDVKM. The CDR3 totals 19 residues. CDR3: CASSLGGGGNRALGSPLHF. In DNA form, the CDR3 reads TGTGCCAGCAGTTTGGGTGGTGGGGGTAACAGGGCCCTCGGTTCACCCCTCCACTTT.

The gene calls are TRBV4-2 and TRBJ2-7; 14 bases agree with TRBD2. Looked up from germline, CDR1 is LGHNA and CDR2 is YNFKEQ. Germline trimming cut 0 bases from V and 2 bases from J; bases unmatched to any gene: 0. The CDR3 runs 16 residues. CDR3 in amino acids: CASSQETSGGAYEQYF. The CDR3 DNA is TGTGCCAGCAGCCAAGAGACTAGCGGGGGGGCCTACGAGCAGTACTTC.

The chain carries TRBV27 and TRBJ1-5; D is uncertain. V lost 2 bases, J lost 0 bases, and 8 bases lay in between. This CDR3 region has 15 residues. Germline V gene data show CDR1 as MNHEY and CDR2 as SMNVEV (reference sequence). CDR3 region: CASSLIFPSNQPQHF. CDR3 bases: TGTGCCAGCAGTTTAATCTTCCCTAGCAATCAGCCCCAGCATTTT.

The V call is TRBV5-1, the J call TRBJ1-1; D might be TRBD1 (5 bases). The CDR3 is made up of 13 amino acids. Germline V gives CDR1 SGHRS, CDR2 YFSETQ. Trimming took off 4 bases at V and 1 base at J, with 8 bases between the two ends. The DNA of the CDR3 is TGCGCCAGCAGCCCCGGACAGAACACTGAAGCTTTCTTT. As protein: CASSPGQNTEAFF.

The V gene is TRBV9, the J gene TRBJ1-4, with unresolved D. The CDR3 is made up of 15 amino acids. The V gene's germline CDR1 is SGDLS and CDR2 YYNGEE. Between the trimmed V and J ends, which lost 3 bases and 7 bases, there was a span of 16 bases. The DNA of the CDR3 is TGTGCCAGCAGCGCCGGACTCGAGGTCAGTGAAAAACTGTTTTTT. Protein: CASSAGLEVSEKLFF.

To note about this clone: The same CDR3 can be traced to other DNA sequences in this sample. The rearrangement uses TRBV2 and TRBJ2-7; no clear D. V lost 6 bases, J lost 4 bases, and 7 bases lay in between. Germline values: CDR1 SNHLY, CDR2 FYNNEI. This CDR3 contains 11 residues. The CDR3 DNA is TGTGCCAGCAGGGAGAGTTACGAGCAGTACTTC. Translation: CASRESYEQYF.

The chain recombines TRBV5-5 with TRBJ2-7; 8 bases are shared with TRBD1. Germline V gene data show CDR1 as SGHKS and CDR2 as YYEKEE (reference sequence). The CDR3 length is 15 residues. Trimming cost V 3 bases and J 4 bases; bases outside gene matches: 9. In nucleotides, the CDR3 is TGTGCCAGCAGCTCTGACAGGGGCACGCCTTACGAGCAGTACTTC. Its translation: CASSSDRGTPYEQYF.

The rearrangement links TRBV10-3 to TRBJ1-2; perhaps TRBD1 as D (5 bases). This CDR3 is built from 12 residues. The V gene's germline CDR1 is ENHRY and CDR2 SYGVKD. The ends were cut back, 11 bases at V and 0 bases at J, with 10 bases in the middle. In DNA, the CDR3 is TGTGCCTCGACAGACGCTAACTATGGCTACACCTTC. It codes for CASTDANYGYTF.

The rearrangement joins TRBV7-3 to TRBJ1-1; no reliable D call. Germline lookup yields CDR1 SGHTA and CDR2 FQGTGA. V shed 1 base and J shed 4 bases, with 10 bases lying between them. The CDR3 is 14 residues long. The CDR3 nucleotides are TGTGCCAGCAGCTTAATAGCCGGGTTCACTGAAGCTTTCTTT. Translation: CASSLIAGFTEAFF.

The chain uses TRBV5-6 and TRBJ2-2, with D hard to call. The length of the CDR3 is 15 residues. CDR1 SGHDT and CDR2 YYEEEE come from the germline V gene. Trimming took off 0 bases at V and 4 bases at J, with 10 bases between the two ends. CDR3 sequence: CASSLGQVATGELFF. The CDR3 DNA reads TGTGCCAGCAGCTTGGGTCAGGTGGCCACCGGGGAGCTGTTTTTT.

J is TRBJ2-2 and V is TRBV27; 8 bases align to TRBD1. This CDR3 comprises 14 residues. Trimming took 6 bases from V and 5 from J; bases not matched to a gene: 5. CDR1 MNHEY and CDR2 SMNVEV come from the germline V gene (reference sequence). In DNA, the CDR3 is TGTGCCAGCAGGGACAGGGTCCGTACCGGGGAGCTGTTTTTT. Residues: CASRDRVRTGELFF.

The rearrangement uses TRBV2 and TRBJ2-5, with TRBD2 identical over 12 bases. The V gene's germline CDR1 is SNHLY and CDR2 FYNNEI. The V segment lost 4 bases and the J segment 11 bases; nucleotides outside the gene matches: 8. The CDR3 has 14 amino acids. This CDR3 is CASSASGGAIQQYF. The CDR3 nucleotides read TGTGCCAGCAGTGCTAGCGGGGGGGCAATTCAACAGTACTTC. The full variable domain, with the rest looked up from reference TRBV2 and TRBJ2-5, is EPEVTQTPSHQVTQMGQEVILRCVPISNHLYFYWYRQILGQKVEFLVSFYNNEISEKSEIFDDQFSVERPDGSNFTLKIRSTKLEDSAMYFCASSASGGAIQQYFGPGTRLLVL.

The chain recombines TRBV4-2 with TRBJ2-3, with TRBD2 matching 14 bases. The germline V gene encodes CDR1 LGHNA and CDR2 YNFKEQ. CDR3 length: 19 residues. Losses at the gene ends were 0 bases for V and 2 bases for J; bases not matched to a gene: 7. The CDR3: CASSQEGTSGGVDTDTQYF. The DNA of the CDR3 is TGTGCCAGCAGCCAAGAGGGGACTAGCGGGGGCGTAGACACAGATACGCAGTATTTT.

The chain carries TRBV28 and TRBJ1-6; 11 bases match TRBD1. This CDR3 is built from 14 residues. Germline V gene sequence: CDR1 MDHEN, CDR2 SYDVKM. V lost 8 bases and J lost 7; bases outside the gene matches: 4. The DNA for the CDR3 is TGTGCCAGCGGACAGGGGGCGCGCAATTCACCCCTCCACTTT. It translates to CASGQGARNSPLHF.